Only a few counts were recorded for the clone carrying this T cell receptor (beta chain). Antigen specificity is unknown. PCR involved 60 Vbeta and 13 Jbeta primers. The assay was immunoSEQ multiplex PCR, and TCRdb's table has in-frame clones only and misses some. The table includes around 100,000 clones, around 79% detected once. The data were obtained in a study of cytomegalovirus exposure and HLA in healthy donors. Deletions cut 4 bases from V and 3 bases from J, with 9 bases between. The CDR3 spans 13 residues. The V gene's germline CDR1 is MDHEN and CDR2 SYDVKM. Study observations and caveats: In vitro checks showed that a few CMV-associated chains really do target CMV antigens. Presence/absence analyses assumed roughly uniform sequencing depth across donors, which may not hold. In a later analysis, CMV-associated beta chains were mostly HLA-associated, it appeared. V- and J-gene trimming of TCR beta was linked (in a later analysis) to a missense DCLRE1C variant.

V gene TRBV28 combines with J gene TRBJ1-2; D is possibly TRBD1 (6 bases). The sequence was obtained from a male donor in good health and CMV-seropositive. Specimen: PBMCs. The CDR3 nucleotides are TGTGCCAGCAGTTCGGACAGCGACTATGGCTACACCTTC. Translation: CASSSDSDYGYTF.